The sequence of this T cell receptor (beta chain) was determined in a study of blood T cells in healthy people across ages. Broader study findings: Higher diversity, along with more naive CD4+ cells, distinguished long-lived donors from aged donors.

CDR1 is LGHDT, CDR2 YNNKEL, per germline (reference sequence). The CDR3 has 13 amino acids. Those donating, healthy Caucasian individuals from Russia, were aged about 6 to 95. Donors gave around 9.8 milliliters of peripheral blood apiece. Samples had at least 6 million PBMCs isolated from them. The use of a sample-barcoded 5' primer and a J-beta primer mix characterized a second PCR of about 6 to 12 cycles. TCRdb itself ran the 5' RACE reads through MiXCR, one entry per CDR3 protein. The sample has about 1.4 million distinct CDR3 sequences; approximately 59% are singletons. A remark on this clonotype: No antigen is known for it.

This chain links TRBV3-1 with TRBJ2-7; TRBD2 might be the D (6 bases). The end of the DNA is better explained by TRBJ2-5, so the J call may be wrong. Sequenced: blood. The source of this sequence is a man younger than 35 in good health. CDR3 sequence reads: CASSQGLYETQYF. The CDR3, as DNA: TGTGCCAGCAGCCAGGGACTGTACGAGACCCAGTACTTC.